These T cell receptor beta chains were read from a single sample in a study of CD8 T cells in ankylosing spondylitis. From the 5' RACE reads, TCRdb called clonotypes with MiXCR, one entry per CDR3 protein. Found here are 250,000 to 400,000 distinct CDR3 sequences, approximately 10% of them singletons; the top ten hold 9.1%. The sequenced material came from blood, either unsorted or a sorted T cell fraction (not recorded which). The receptor set was obtained from a female donor with ankylosing spondylitis or in good health (not recorded which). Both conserved end residues are part of each CDR3. The D gene is left open where the match is weak. Clone size is not always given. Where it is, it says once, few, many or a class for expanded clones.

size | D | J | V | DNA | CDR3
few | . | TRBJ2-1 | TRBV5-1 | TGCGCCAGCAGCTTGCCCCCAGGATACAATGAGCAGTTCTTC | CASSLPPGYNEQFF
many | . | TRBJ2-3 | TRBV20-1 | TGCAGTGCTATACAGGGTTACACAGATACGCAGTATTTT | CSAIQGYTDTQYF
many | TRBD1 | TRBJ2-5 | TRBV20-1 | TGCAGTGGGGGCGGGACAGGGAAAGAGACCCAGTACTTC | CSGGGTGKETQYF
many | . | TRBJ2-2 | TRBV5-6 | TGTGCCAGCAGCTTGGACAGAACCGGGGAGCTGTTTTTT | CASSLDRTGELFF
many | . | TRBJ2-3 | TRBV20-1 | TGCAGTGCTAGAGATTTAACGGCAGCAGATACGCAGTATTTT | CSARDLTAADTQYF
many | TRBD1 | TRBJ2-3 | TRBV20-1 | TGCAGTGCTAGCTACGGCCAGGGGGCCACAGATACGCAGTATTTT | CSASYGQGATDTQYF
few | . | TRBJ2-1 | TRBV20-1 | TGCAGTGTCCCCCCACAACCCTCCTACAATGAGCAGTTCTTC | CSVPPQPSYNEQFF
many | TRBD2 | TRBJ2-7 | TRBV20-1 | TGCAGTGCTAGAGATAGTAGGCGGGGGGGCCGCGAGCAGTACTTC | CSARDSRRGGREQYF
. | TRBD1 | TRBJ1-4 | TRBV7-9 | TGTGCCAGCAGGGGGACAGGGGAAGGCGAAAAACTGTTTTTT | CASRGTGEGEKLFF
many | . | TRBJ2-2 | TRBV7-9 | TGTGCCAGCAGCTTAGCGATGGCGGCCGGGGAGCTGTTTTTT | CASSLAMAAGELFF